A single sample is the source of the 29 T cell receptor beta chains below, sequenced in a study of lymphopenia after photon versus proton radiotherapy. Clones were read by immunoSEQ multiplex PCR, and TCRdb kept only the in-frame ones, dropping some. The table lists approximately 20,000 clones, more than 85% of them singletons. This material consisted of peripheral blood, taken from a patient treated with proton-based radiotherapy. These receptors were obtained from a man between 65 and 79 years old with pancreatic cancer.

V gene TRBV19 combines with J gene TRBJ1-2; maybe TRBD1 (5 bases). Germline CDR1 reads LNHDA; CDR2 reads SQIVND (reference sequence). The V end was cut by 3 bases, the J end by 0 bases, with 11 bases between. This CDR3 has 15 amino acids. The DNA of the CDR3 is TGTGCCAGTAGTATTATCGGGACGACTAACTATGGCTACACCTTC. Its protein product is CASSIIGTTNYGYTF.

The genes are TRBV5-1 and TRBJ2-4, with TRBD1 identical over 9 bases. The V and J ends lost 4 bases and 8 bases, in that order; junction bases with no gene match: 7. CDR3 size: 14 residues. Per germline, CDR1 SGHRS and CDR2 YFSETQ. CDR3 DNA sequence: TGCGCCAGCAGCCGCGACAGGGGGGAAGACATTCAGTACTTC. It is translated as CASSRDRGEDIQYF.

The CDR3 spells CASSLKTSNEQYF. DNA for the CDR3: TGTGCCAGCAGTTTGAAGACTTCTAACGAGCAGTACTTC. The chain carries TRBV6-6 and TRBJ2-7; D remains ambiguous. This CDR3 is 13 amino acids long. Per germline, CDR1 MNHNY and CDR2 SVGAGI (reference sequence). V lost 4 bases, J lost 5 bases, and 12 bases lay in between.

The chain recombines TRBV9 with TRBJ1-3, with unresolved D. This CDR3 contains 16 residues. The germline V gene encodes CDR1 SGDLS and CDR2 YYNGEE. The V and J ends lost 0 bases and 1 base respectively, with 11 bases between them. Here the CDR3 reads CASSVVPEKSGNTIYF. The CDR3 coding sequence is TGTGCCAGCAGCGTAGTTCCAGAAAAGTCTGGAAACACCATATATTTT.

This clone was seen only a few times. The J gene is TRBJ2-5, the V gene TRBV7-9; 8 bases map to TRBD1. This CDR3 comprises 16 residues. The germline V gene has CDR1 SEHNR and CDR2 FQNEAQ (reference sequence). Trimming removed 5 bases from V and 7 bases from J; junction bases left unmatched: 15. This CDR3 is CASSPPGGRGRGTQYF. The CDR3 DNA reads as TGTGCCAGCAGCCCCCCTGGTGGCAGGGGGCGGGGGACCCAGTACTTC.

This sequence joins TRBV6-5 and TRBJ2-5; D is perhaps TRBD2 (6 bases). V was shortened by 3 bases and J by 4 bases, with 15 bases between the two germline ends. In germline, CDR1 is MNHEY, CDR2 SVGAGI. CDR3 size: 15 residues. In DNA form, the CDR3 reads TGTGCCAGCAGTTATGGGGGTGGAGGGAGAGAGACCCAGTACTTC. Encoded protein: CASSYGGGGRETQYF.

The genes are TRBV23-1 and TRBJ1-1; 8 positions agree with TRBD1. TRBV23-1 counts as an open reading frame of uncertain function. Losses at the gene ends were 4 bases for V and 3 bases for J; bases not matched to a gene: 10. This CDR3 comprises 16 residues. CDR3: CASSPYGQGPYTEAFF. CDR3 nucleotides: TGCGCCAGCAGTCCCTACGGACAGGGACCTTACACTGAAGCTTTCTTT.

The rearrangement joins TRBV5-1 to TRBJ2-1, with 8 positions matching TRBD1. Germline V gene sequence: CDR1 SGHRS, CDR2 YFSETQ. The CDR3 is 17 amino acids. V was pared by 6 bases and J by 4 bases, with 15 bases of the junction left unmatched. CDR3 nucleotides: TGCGCCAGCACCTTAGCTCTGGACAGGGTGCGGTACAATGAGCAGTTCTTC. Protein: CASTLALDRVRYNEQFF.

V is TRBV27 and J is TRBJ2-3; 12 nucleotides agree with TRBD1. J lost 5 bases, V lost 6 bases, and 12 bases had no gene match. The CDR3 is made up of 17 amino acids. Looked up from germline, CDR1 is MNHEY and CDR2 is SMNVEV (reference sequence). CDR3 nucleotide sequence: TGTGCCAGCAGGGACGCCGGGACAGGGGGCCGGGGAGATACGCAGTATTTT. It codes for CASRDAGTGGRGDTQYF.

This chain uses TRBV6-5 with TRBJ1-2, with D maybe TRBD1 (6 bases). V lost 8 bases to trimming and J lost 0 bases, with 13 bases between them. The CDR3 extends over 14 amino acids. The germline V gene encodes CDR1 MNHEY and CDR2 SVGAGI. Written as DNA, the CDR3 is TGTGCCAGCGGGGTGACAGGAACTAACTATGGCTACACCTTC. Translating gives CASGVTGTNYGYTF.

This clone was seen only a few times. The V and J genes are TRBV27 and TRBJ1-1, with 9 bases fitting TRBD1. The V gene's germline CDR1 is MNHEY and CDR2 SMNVEV (reference sequence). There are 14 residues in the CDR3. V lost 6 bases, J lost 1 base, and 3 bases stayed unmatched. CDR3 loop: CASSGQGRNTEAFF. DNA of the CDR3: TGTGCCAGCAGCGGACAGGGGCGGAACACTGAAGCTTTCTTT.

This chain links TRBV9 with TRBJ1-5; D gene ambiguous. The CDR3 contains 15 residues. V dropped 0 bases and J dropped 4 bases, with 11 bases sitting between them. Germline V gives CDR1 SGDLS, CDR2 YYNGEE. CDR3 protein: CASSVDGYGNQPQHF. The DNA of the CDR3 is TGTGCCAGCAGCGTAGACGGATATGGGAATCAGCCCCAGCATTTT.

The chain couples TRBV25-1 to TRBJ1-1; D is possibly TRBD1 (6 bases). Trimming shortened V by 4 bases and J by 0 bases, and 15 bases separated the two germline ends. There are 16 residues in the CDR3. Germline assignment: CDR1 MGHDK and CDR2 SYGVNS. The CDR3 nucleotides read TGTGCCAGCAGTGCCCATCCACAGGGCGTGAACACTGAAGCTTTCTTT. Its translation is CASSAHPQGVNTEAFF.

The chain is built from TRBV6-4 and TRBJ2-3; 11 positions agree with TRBD2. Trimming cost V 5 bases and J 0 bases; bases outside gene matches: 1. The germline V gene has CDR1 MRHNA and CDR2 SNTAGT. The CDR3 totals 15 residues. CDR3 DNA sequence: TGTGCCAGCAGTCGACTAGCGGGGAGCACAGATACGCAGTATTTT. Translating gives CASSRLAGSTDTQYF.

The rearrangement uses TRBV5-1 and TRBJ1-2, with D tentatively TRBD1 (6 bases). CDR3 length: 14 amino acids. CDR1 and CDR2 from the germline V gene are SGHRS and YFSETQ. V was trimmed by 0 bases and J by 3 bases, leaving 9 bases between them. CDR3 in amino acids: CASSLAGEDYGYTF. The CDR3 DNA sequence: TGCGCCAGCAGCTTGGCAGGGGAGGACTATGGCTACACCTTC. Complete variable domain (other parts from reference TRBV5-1 and TRBJ1-2): KAGVTQTPRYLIKTRGQQVTLSCSPISGHRSVSWYQQTPGQGLQFLFEYFSETQRNKGNFPGRFSGRQFSNSRSEMNVSTLELGDSALYLCASSLAGEDYGYTFGSGTRLTVV.

The chain uses TRBV7-2 and TRBJ1-1; TRBD1 agrees at 9 bases. The germline gives CDR1 SGHTA, CDR2 FQGNSA. J lost 4 bases, V lost 5 bases, and 11 bases had no gene match. The CDR3 spans 16 residues. CDR3 region: CASSLGTGYKGTEAFF. CDR3 DNA sequence: TGTGCCAGCAGCCTGGGGACAGGGTATAAGGGCACTGAAGCTTTCTTT.

The CDR3 DNA is TGTGCCCTACGGCGGCAGGCGTACTACGAGCAGTACTTC. The encoded protein is CALRRQAYYEQYF. The gene calls are TRBV7-8 and TRBJ2-7; D gene unclear. The germline gives CDR1 SGHVS, CDR2 FQNEAQ. V lost 11 bases, J lost 3 bases, and 17 bases lay in between. CDR3 length: 13 residues.

V gene TRBV7-9 combines with J gene TRBJ2-1; D ambiguous. Germline assignment: CDR1 SEHNR and CDR2 FQNEAQ (reference sequence). Trimming pared 0 bases from V and 5 bases from J, leaving 5 bases between. The CDR3 length is 13 residues. The CDR3 reads CASSLAFNNEQFF. CDR3 DNA sequence: TGTGCCAGCAGCTTAGCTTTCAACAATGAGCAGTTCTTC.

The gene calls are TRBV6-1 and TRBJ1-2; a weak D match, TRBD1 (6 bases). The CDR3 loop spans 13 amino acids. V lost 2 bases and J 7 bases, leaving 11 bases between the germline ends. Germline V gives CDR1 MNHNS, CDR2 SASEGT. The CDR3 spells CASSELGGLGYTF. DNA for the CDR3: TGTGCCAGCAGTGAATTAGGGGGTCTTGGCTACACCTTC.

This chain links TRBV19 with TRBJ2-2; D is tentatively TRBD1 or TRBD2 (5 bases each). Germline V CDR1 and CDR2: LNHDA, SQIVND (reference sequence). This CDR3 has 13 residues. With 4 bases removed from V and 4 bases from J, the gap between germline ends came to 7 bases. CDR3 nucleotides: TGTGCCAGTAGTAAGGGACCCACCGGGGAGCTGTTTTTT. It codes for CASSKGPTGELFF.

The chain combines TRBV2 with TRBJ1-4; TRBD1 might be the D (5 bases). Germline CDR1 reads SNHLY; CDR2 reads FYNNEI. Trimming shortened V by 11 bases and J by 6 bases, and 19 bases separated the two germline ends. The CDR3 has 14 residues. The CDR3 DNA is TGTGCCTCGAACCCCCAGGGCGGTTATGAAAAACTGTTTTTT. Encoded protein: CASNPQGGYEKLFF.

The CDR3 DNA reads as TGCGCCAGCAGCTCCAGACCGGGCAATGAGCAGTTCTTC. Its translation: CASSSRPGNEQFF. The V gene is TRBV5-1, the J gene TRBJ2-1; D is undetermined. This CDR3 has 13 amino acids. Trimming took 3 bases from V and 6 from J, leaving 10 bases between them. Germline V gives CDR1 SGHRS, CDR2 YFSETQ.

The chain has TRBV18 and TRBJ1-1, with 9 bases matching TRBD1. The CDR3 has 15 amino acids. Germline CDR1 is KGHSH and CDR2 is LQKENI. The V segment lost 7 bases and the J segment 5 bases; nucleotides outside the gene matches: 11. The CDR3 loop reads CASLTGGTGTTEAFF. In DNA, the CDR3 is TGTGCCAGCTTAACGGGCGGGACAGGGACGACTGAAGCTTTCTTT. The full variable domain, completed using reference TRBV18 and TRBJ1-1, is NAGVMQNPRHLVRRRGQEARLRCSPMKGHSHVYWYRQLPEEGLKFMVYLQKENIIDESGMPKERFSAEFPKEGPSILRIQQVVRGDSAAYFCASLTGGTGTTEAFFGQGTRLTVV.

V is TRBV4-2 and J is TRBJ2-7, with D perhaps TRBD1 or TRBD2 (5 bases each). This CDR3 spans 13 amino acids. The V end lost 1 base, the J end lost 2 bases, and 6 bases lay between the germline ends. The germline CDR1 and CDR2 sequences are LGHNA and YNFKEQ. CDR3 bases: TGTGCCAGCAGCCAAGTGGGGGCCTACGAGCAGTACTTC. Amino acids: CASSQVGAYEQYF.

This sequence joins TRBV29-1 and TRBJ1-1; 7 bases agree with TRBD1. V gave up 3 bases and J gave up 5 bases; unmatched junction bases: 9. Germline loops: CDR1 SQVTM, CDR2 ANQGSEA. This CDR3 comprises 14 residues. CDR3 in DNA: TGCAGCGTTGACGTGGTAGGGGGCAGGACTGAAGCTTTCTTT. Translated: CSVDVVGGRTEAFF.

The V call is TRBV29-1, the J call TRBJ2-7; 7 bases map to TRBD1. This CDR3 has 12 amino acids. With 5 bases clipped from V and 6 bases from J, the junction kept 7 bases outside the gene matches. Germline V gene sequence: CDR1 SQVTM, CDR2 ANQGSEA. The CDR3 coding sequence is TGCAGCGTTCAGGACAGGCCAGGCGAGCAGTACTTC. Its translation: CSVQDRPGEQYF.

This clone is termed hyperexpanded (1% or more). The V gene is TRBV2, the J gene TRBJ1-5; TRBD1 might be the D (5 bases). CDR3 length: 14 amino acids. Per the germline V gene, CDR1 is SNHLY and CDR2 is FYNNEI. Trimming took off 8 bases at V and 5 bases at J, with 16 bases between the two ends. In DNA, the CDR3 is TGTGCCAGCTCCACGGCAGGGCGCGATCAGCCCCAGCATTTT. Translated: CASSTAGRDQPQHF.

The count of this clone is one. J is TRBJ1-1 and V is TRBV19; 8 bases match TRBD1. There are 16 residues in the CDR3. V lost 7 bases, J lost 3 bases, and 13 bases stayed unmatched. Germline CDR1 and CDR2: LNHDA and SQIVND (reference sequence). The CDR3 DNA reads as TGTGCCAGTACTCTGTTGGCAGGGGGCAGGGACACTGAAGCTTTCTTT. This translates into CASTLLAGGRDTEAFF.

The chain combines TRBV30 with TRBJ1-5; TRBD1 agrees at 8 bases. Trimming at V came to 1 base and at J to 9 bases, leaving 5 bases not matched to a gene. Germline assignment: CDR1 GTSNPN and CDR2 SVGIG (reference sequence). The CDR3 runs 13 residues. CDR3 in amino acids: CAWSDRGRMPQHF. In DNA form, the CDR3 reads TGTGCCTGGAGTGACAGGGGGAGAATGCCCCAGCATTTT.